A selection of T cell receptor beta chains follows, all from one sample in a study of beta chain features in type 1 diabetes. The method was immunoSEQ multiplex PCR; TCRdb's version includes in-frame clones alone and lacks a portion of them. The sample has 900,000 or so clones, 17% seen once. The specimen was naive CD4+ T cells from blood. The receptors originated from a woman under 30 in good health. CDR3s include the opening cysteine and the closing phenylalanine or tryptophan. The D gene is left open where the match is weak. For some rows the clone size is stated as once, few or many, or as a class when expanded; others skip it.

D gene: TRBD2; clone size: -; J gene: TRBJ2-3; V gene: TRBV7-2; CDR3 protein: CASSLGASGREADTQYF; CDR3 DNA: TGTGCCAGCAGCTTAGGCGCTAGCGGGAGGGAGGCAGATACGCAGTATTTT
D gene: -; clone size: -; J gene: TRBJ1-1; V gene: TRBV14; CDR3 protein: CASSLFGNPNTEAFF; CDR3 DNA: TGTGCCAGCAGCCTCTTCGGTAATCCGAACACTGAAGCTTTCTTT
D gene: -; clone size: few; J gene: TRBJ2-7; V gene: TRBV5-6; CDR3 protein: CASSMTGRGRYEQYF; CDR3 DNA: TGTGCCAGCAGCATGACAGGGAGGGGCAGATACGAGCAGTACTTC
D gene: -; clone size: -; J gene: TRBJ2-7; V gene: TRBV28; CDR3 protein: CASSQPTLSYEQYF; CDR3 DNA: TGTGCCAGCAGCCAGCCAACCCTCTCCTACGAGCAGTACTTC
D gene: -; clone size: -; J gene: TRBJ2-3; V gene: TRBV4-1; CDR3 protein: CASSQDFEGVADTQYF; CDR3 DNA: TGCGCCAGCAGCCAAGATTTTGAGGGAGTAGCGGATACGCAGTATTTT
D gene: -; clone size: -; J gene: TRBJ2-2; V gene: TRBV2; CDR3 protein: CASRGNANTGELFF; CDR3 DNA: TGTGCCAGCAGAGGGAACGCGAACACCGGGGAGCTGTTTTTT
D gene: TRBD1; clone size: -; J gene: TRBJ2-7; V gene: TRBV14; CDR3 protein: CASSQLISTGNHEQYF; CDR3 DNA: TGTGCCAGCAGCCAACTAATCTCGACAGGGAACCACGAGCAGTACTTC
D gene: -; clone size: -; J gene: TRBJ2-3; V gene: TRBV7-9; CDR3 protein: CASSLGVFPDTQYF; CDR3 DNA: TGTGCCAGCAGCTTAGGGGTCTTCCCAGATACGCAGTATTTT
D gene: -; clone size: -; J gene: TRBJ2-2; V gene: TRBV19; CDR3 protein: CASSIAGPGELFF; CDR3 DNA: TGTGCCAGTAGTATAGCCGGTCCCGGGGAGCTGTTTTTT
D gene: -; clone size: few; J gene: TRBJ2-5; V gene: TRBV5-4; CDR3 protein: CASSWEFQETQYF; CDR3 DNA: TGTGCCAGCAGCTGGGAGTTCCAAGAGACCCAGTACTTC
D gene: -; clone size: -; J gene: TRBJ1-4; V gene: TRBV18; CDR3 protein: CASSLQDNEKLFF; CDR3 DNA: TGTGCCAGCTCACTGCAGGATAATGAAAAACTGTTTTTT
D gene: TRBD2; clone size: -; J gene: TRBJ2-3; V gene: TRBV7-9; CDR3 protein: CASSWWSGSETDTQYF; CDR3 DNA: TGTGCCAGCAGCTGGTGGAGCGGGAGTGAGACAGATACGCAGTATTTT
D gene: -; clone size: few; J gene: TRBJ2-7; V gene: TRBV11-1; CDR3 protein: CASSLIDRLGTYEQYF; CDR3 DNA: TGTGCCAGCAGCCTTATTGACAGGTTGGGGACCTACGAGCAGTACTTC
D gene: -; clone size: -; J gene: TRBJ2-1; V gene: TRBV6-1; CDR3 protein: CASTLDLANEQFF; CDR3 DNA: TGTGCCAGCACCCTTGACCTCGCCAATGAGCAGTTCTTC
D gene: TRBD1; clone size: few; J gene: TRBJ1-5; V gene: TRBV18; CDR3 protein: CASSTRQGSNQPQHF; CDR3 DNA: TGTGCCAGCTCAACCAGACAGGGTTCCAATCAGCCCCAGCATTTT
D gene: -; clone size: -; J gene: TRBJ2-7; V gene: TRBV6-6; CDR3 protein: CASHQQGRGEQYF; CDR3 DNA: TGTGCCAGCCACCAGCAGGGGCGCGGCGAGCAGTACTTC
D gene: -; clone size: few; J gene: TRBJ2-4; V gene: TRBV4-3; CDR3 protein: CASSPGQTGGQNIQYF; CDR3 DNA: TGCGCCAGCAGTCCCGGTCAGACCGGGGGCCAAAACATTCAGTACTTC
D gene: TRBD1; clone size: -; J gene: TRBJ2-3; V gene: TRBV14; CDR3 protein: CASSPYTGVPTDTQYF; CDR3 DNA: TGTGCCAGCAGCCCCTACACAGGGGTTCCCACAGATACGCAGTATTTT
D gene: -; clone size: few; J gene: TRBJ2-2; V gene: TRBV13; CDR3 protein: CASSPYGENTGELFF; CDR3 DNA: TGTGCCAGCAGCCCATACGGAGAGAACACCGGGGAGCTGTTTTTT
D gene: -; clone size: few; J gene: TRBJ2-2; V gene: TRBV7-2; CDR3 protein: CASSFYGGAGELFF; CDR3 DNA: TGTGCCAGCAGCTTTTATGGGGGCGCCGGGGAGCTGTTTTTT
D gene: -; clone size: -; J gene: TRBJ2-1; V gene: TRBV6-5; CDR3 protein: CASSQGLNNEQFF; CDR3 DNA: TGTGCCAGCAGCCAGGGGCTTAACAATGAGCAGTTCTTC
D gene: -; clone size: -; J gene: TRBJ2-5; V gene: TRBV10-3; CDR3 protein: CAISEGANQETQYF; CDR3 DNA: TGTGCCATCAGTGAGGGGGCAAACCAAGAGACCCAGTACTTC
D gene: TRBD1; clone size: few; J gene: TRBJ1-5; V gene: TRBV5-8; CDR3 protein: CASGSGQGAKDQPQHF; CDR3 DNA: TGTGCCAGCGGCAGTGGGCAGGGGGCGAAAGATCAGCCCCAGCATTTT
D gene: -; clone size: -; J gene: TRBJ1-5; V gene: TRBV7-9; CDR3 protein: CASSLHSNQPQHF; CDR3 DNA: TGTGCCAGCAGCTTACATAGCAATCAGCCCCAGCATTTT
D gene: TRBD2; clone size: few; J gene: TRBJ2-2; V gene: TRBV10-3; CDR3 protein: CAIRHTTSDTGELFF; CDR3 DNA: TGTGCCATCAGACACACGACTAGCGACACCGGGGAGCTGTTTTTT
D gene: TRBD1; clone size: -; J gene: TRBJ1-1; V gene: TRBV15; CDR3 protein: CATSRDLPKQGTTEAFF; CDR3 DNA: TGTGCCACCAGCAGAGATCTTCCTAAACAGGGGACCACTGAAGCTTTCTTT
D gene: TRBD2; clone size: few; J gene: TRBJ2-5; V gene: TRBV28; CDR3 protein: CASSLAGRTQYF; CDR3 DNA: TGTGCCAGCAGCCTAGCGGGGAGGACCCAGTACTTC
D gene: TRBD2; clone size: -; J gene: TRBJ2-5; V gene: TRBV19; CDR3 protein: CARDPSGRFWETQYF; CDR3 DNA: TGTGCCAGAGACCCTAGCGGGAGGTTCTGGGAGACCCAGTACTTC
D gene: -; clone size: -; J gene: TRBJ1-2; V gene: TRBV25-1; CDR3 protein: CASSDSGSYGYTF; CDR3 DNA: TGTGCCAGCAGTGACTCAGGGAGCTATGGCTACACCTTC
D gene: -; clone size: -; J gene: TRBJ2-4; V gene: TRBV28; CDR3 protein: CASSLPSLGDHQYF; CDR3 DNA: TGTGCCAGCAGTTTACCCTCCCTAGGGGACCACCAGTACTTC
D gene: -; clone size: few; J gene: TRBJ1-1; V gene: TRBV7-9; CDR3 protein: CASSQDTPNTEAFF; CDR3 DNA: TGTGCCAGCAGCCAAGACACACCGAACACTGAAGCTTTCTTT
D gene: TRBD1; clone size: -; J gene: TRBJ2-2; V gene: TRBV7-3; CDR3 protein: CASSLNRGSNTGELFF; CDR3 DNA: TGTGCCAGCAGCCTCAACAGGGGTTCGAACACCGGGGAGCTGTTTTTT
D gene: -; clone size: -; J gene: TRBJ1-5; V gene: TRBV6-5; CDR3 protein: CASSESAGQPQHF; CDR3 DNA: TGTGCCAGCAGTGAATCGGCGGGTCAGCCCCAGCATTTT
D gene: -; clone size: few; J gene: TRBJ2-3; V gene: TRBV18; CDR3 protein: CASSPSFSDTQYF; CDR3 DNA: TGTGCCAGCTCACCGTCATTTTCAGATACGCAGTATTTT
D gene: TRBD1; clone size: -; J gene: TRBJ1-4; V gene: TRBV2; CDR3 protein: CASSRQGWGEKLFF; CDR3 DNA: TGTGCCAGCAGCAGACAGGGGTGGGGTGAAAAACTGTTTTTT
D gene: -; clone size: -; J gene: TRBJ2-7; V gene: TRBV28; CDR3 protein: CASSPIGGAVREQYF; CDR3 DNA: TGTGCCAGCAGCCCCATCGGCGGAGCAGTACGAGAACAGTACTTC
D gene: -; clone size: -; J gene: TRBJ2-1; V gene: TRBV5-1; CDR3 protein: CASSFELGPYNEQFF; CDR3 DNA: TGCGCCAGCAGCTTTGAACTAGGGCCCTACAATGAGCAGTTCTTC
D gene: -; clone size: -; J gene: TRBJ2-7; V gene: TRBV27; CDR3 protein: CASSSGPRAGVYEQYF; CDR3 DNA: TGTGCCAGCAGTTCCGGCCCCCGGGCTGGAGTCTACGAGCAGTACTTC
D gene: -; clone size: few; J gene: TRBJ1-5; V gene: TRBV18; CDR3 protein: CASSPGGSQPQHF; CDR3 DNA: TGTGCCAGCTCACCGGGGGGGAGCCAGCCCCAGCATTTT
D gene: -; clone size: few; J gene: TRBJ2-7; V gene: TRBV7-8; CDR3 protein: CASSPSGIALSSYEQYF; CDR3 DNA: TGTGCCAGCAGCCCTTCTGGGATAGCGCTCAGCTCCTACGAGCAGTACTTC
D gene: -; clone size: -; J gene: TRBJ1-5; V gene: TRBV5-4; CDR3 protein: CASSLGGSNQPQHF; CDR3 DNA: TGTGCCAGCAGCTTGGGGGGGAGCAATCAGCCCCAGCATTTT
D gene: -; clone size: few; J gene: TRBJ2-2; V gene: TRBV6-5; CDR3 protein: CASSHRAGSTGELFF; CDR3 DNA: TGTGCCAGCAGTCACAGGGCTGGGTCGACCGGGGAGCTGTTTTTT
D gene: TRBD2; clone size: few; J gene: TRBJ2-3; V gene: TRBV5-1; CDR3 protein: CASSTSDTDTQYF; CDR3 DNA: TGCGCCAGCAGTACTAGCGACACAGATACGCAGTATTTT
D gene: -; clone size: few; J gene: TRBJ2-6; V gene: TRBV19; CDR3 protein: CASRAADAGANVLTF; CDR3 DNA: TGTGCCAGTAGGGCCGCTGACGCTGGGGCCAACGTCCTGACTTTC
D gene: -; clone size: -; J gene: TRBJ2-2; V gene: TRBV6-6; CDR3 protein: CASSYSTGGPGELFF; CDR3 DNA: TGTGCCAGCAGTTACTCGACCGGGGGTCCCGGGGAGCTGTTTTTT
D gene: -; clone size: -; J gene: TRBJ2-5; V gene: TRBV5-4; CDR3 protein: CASSHSGLRQETQYF; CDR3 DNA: TGTGCCAGCAGCCACTCCGGACTCCGACAAGAGACCCAGTACTTC
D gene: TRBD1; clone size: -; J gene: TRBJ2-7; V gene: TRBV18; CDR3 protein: CASSPRQGASFEQYF; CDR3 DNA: TGTGCCAGCTCACCACGGCAGGGGGCCAGCTTCGAGCAGTACTTC
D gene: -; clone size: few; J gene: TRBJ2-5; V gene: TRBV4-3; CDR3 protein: CASSQKGSSAGLETQYF; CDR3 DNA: TGCGCCAGCAGCCAAAAGGGGTCTTCGGCAGGTTTGGAGACCCAGTACTTC